The 19 T cell receptor beta chains below all came from one sample that was sequenced in a study of blood T cell repertoires in COVID-19. The table came from immunoSEQ multiplex PCR; TCRdb's copy has only in-frame clones and leaves some out. The table lists over 100,000 clones, around 80% of them singletons. The specimen was peripheral blood. These receptor sequences come from a man aged 55 to 70 with active or convalescent COVID-19.

This sequence joins TRBV7-2 and TRBJ2-5, with D tentatively TRBD1 (6 bases). The CDR3 has 14 amino acids. Trimming stripped 5 bases from V and 5 bases from J, with 15 bases between. Germline CDR1 and CDR2: SGHTA and FQGNSA. The CDR3 sequence is CASSVYREAETQYF. CDR3 DNA: TGTGCCAGCAGCGTTTACAGGGAAGCGGAGACCCAGTACTTC.

The V gene is TRBV19, the J gene TRBJ2-7; possibly TRBD1 for D (5 bases). The CDR3 is 15 amino acids. CDR1 and CDR2 from the germline V gene are LNHDA and SQIVND (reference sequence). Trimming cost V 2 bases and J 0 bases, with 11 bases left between them. The CDR3 spells CASSIRGETSYEQYF. The CDR3 DNA is TGTGCCAGTAGTATAAGGGGCGAGACCTCCTACGAGCAGTACTTC.

The sample holds a few counts of this clone. The J gene is TRBJ1-2, the V gene TRBV9, with D perhaps TRBD1 (6 bases). The CDR3 runs 15 residues. Germline V gene data show CDR1 as SGDLS and CDR2 as YYNGEE. The ends were cut back, 0 bases at V and 5 bases at J, with 14 bases in the middle. CDR3 region: CASSVGTGPRYGYTF. The CDR3 region has the DNA TGTGCCAGCAGCGTAGGAACAGGGCCTAGATATGGCTACACCTTC. The full variable domain, its missing parts supplied by reference TRBV9 and TRBJ1-2, is DSGVTQTPKHLITATGQRVTLRCSPRSGDLSVYWYQQSLDQGLQFLIQYYNGEERAKGNILERFSAQQFPDLHSELNLSSLELGDSALYFCASSVGTGPRYGYTFGSGTRLTVV.

This clone was found many times. The gene calls are TRBV27 and TRBJ2-1, with 8 bases matching TRBD2. The CDR3 runs 14 residues. The ends lost 3 bases at V and 6 bases at J; junction bases unmatched: 4. Germline loops: CDR1 MNHEY, CDR2 SMNVEV (reference sequence). CDR3 residues: CASSFERESNEQFF. The CDR3 DNA reads as TGTGCCAGCAGTTTCGAGCGGGAGTCCAATGAGCAGTTCTTC.

The CDR3 reads CASSVGGSGRAGNEQFF. The CDR3 region has the DNA TGTGCCAGCAGCGTAGGGGGTAGCGGGAGGGCCGGCAATGAGCAGTTCTTC. The V gene is TRBV9, the J gene TRBJ2-1; TRBD2 matches at 11 bases. Trimming at V came to 0 bases and at J to 6 bases, leaving 8 bases not matched to a gene. This CDR3 is 17 amino acids long. Germline V lookup: CDR1 SGDLS, CDR2 YYNGEE. Based on the CDR3 plus reference TRBV9 and TRBJ2-1, the full variable domain is DSGVTQTPKHLITATGQRVTLRCSPRSGDLSVYWYQQSLDQGLQFLIQYYNGEERAKGNILERFSAQQFPDLHSELNLSSLELGDSALYFCASSVGGSGRAGNEQFFGPGTRLTVL.

The chain links TRBV7-2 to TRBJ2-3; TRBD2 matches at 9 bases. After removal of 4 bases from V and 2 bases from J, the junction contained 7 bases not matched to a gene. CDR3 size: 16 residues. CDR1 SGHTA and CDR2 FQGNSA come from the germline V gene. CDR3 bases: TGTGCCAGCAGCTGGACCGGGACTAGCCCCACAGATACGCAGTATTTT. It encodes CASSWTGTSPTDTQYF.

The V and J genes are TRBV6-6 and TRBJ2-1, with 9 bases aligning to TRBD1. This CDR3 is 14 amino acids long. Germline CDR1 reads MNHNY; CDR2 reads SVGAGI (reference sequence). The V segment lost 5 bases and the J segment 9 bases; nucleotides outside the gene matches: 8. The CDR3 sequence: CASSTTDRGVEQFF. CDR3 nucleotide sequence: TGTGCCAGCAGTACCACGGACAGGGGCGTTGAGCAGTTCTTC.

The chain combines TRBV5-4 with TRBJ2-1; 8 bases match TRBD2. Germline assignment: CDR1 SGHNT and CDR2 YYREEE (reference sequence). The length of the CDR3 is 14 residues. With 2 bases clipped from V and 7 bases from J, the junction kept 5 bases outside the gene matches. The CDR3 loop reads CASSFYGRGNEQFF. CDR3 nucleotide sequence: TGTGCCAGCAGCTTTTACGGGAGGGGGAATGAGCAGTTCTTC.

This clone was seen once. This rearrangement joins TRBV6-5 to TRBJ1-1, with 7 bases lining up with TRBD1. Losses at the gene ends were 6 bases for V and 7 bases for J; bases not matched to a gene: 14. Germline V CDR1 and CDR2: MNHEY, SVGAGI. This CDR3 spans 15 amino acids. CDR3 coding DNA: TGTGCCAGCAGAAAGCCGGGGACAGTCTTTTTTGAAGCTTTCTTT. It yields the protein CASRKPGTVFFEAFF.

The chain carries TRBV10-3 and TRBJ2-1; the match to TRBD2 covers 11 bases. The CDR3 length is 16 residues. Germline V lookup: CDR1 ENHRY, CDR2 SYGVKD. Unmatched junction bases numbered 7, after V lost 7 bases and J lost 2 bases. CDR3 nucleotides: TGTGCCATCAAACCTGGGACTAGCGGAACCTACAATGAGCAGTTCTTC. It codes for CAIKPGTSGTYNEQFF.

The chain is built from TRBV5-1 and TRBJ2-5, with D perhaps TRBD1 (5 bases). This CDR3 is built from 13 residues. V dropped 2 bases and J dropped 5 bases, with 10 bases sitting between them. Per the germline V gene, CDR1 is SGHRS and CDR2 is YFSETQ. In nucleotides, the CDR3 is TGCGCCAGCAGCTTATCAGGGTTGGAGACCCAGTACTTC. It yields the protein CASSLSGLETQYF.

The chain is built from TRBV5-1 and TRBJ1-1; the D is unclear. Trimming cost V 0 bases and J 3 bases, with 12 bases left between them. The CDR3 runs 15 residues. CDR1 and CDR2 from the germline V gene are SGHRS and YFSETQ. This chain's CDR3 is CASSLATSGYTEAFF. The CDR3 DNA is TGCGCCAGCAGCTTGGCGACCTCGGGGTACACTGAAGCTTTCTTT. The full variable domain, its missing parts supplied by reference TRBV5-1 and TRBJ1-1, is KAGVTQTPRYLIKTRGQQVTLSCSPISGHRSVSWYQQTPGQGLQFLFEYFSETQRNKGNFPGRFSGRQFSNSRSEMNVSTLELGDSALYLCASSLATSGYTEAFFGQGTRLTVV.

This clone was counted once. This chain uses TRBV10-3 with TRBJ2-7, with 8 bases identical to TRBD1. The V segment lost 8 bases and the J segment 5 bases; nucleotides outside the gene matches: 5. Germline V lookup: CDR1 ENHRY, CDR2 SYGVKD. This CDR3 region has 12 residues. The CDR3, as DNA: TGTGCCATCGGGGACAGGCTCGACGAGCAGTACTTC. Protein product: CAIGDRLDEQYF.

This clone was picked up many times. The gene calls are TRBV2 and TRBJ2-7; 9 bases align to TRBD2. Germline CDR1 SNHLY, CDR2 FYNNEI. J gave up 0 bases and V 8 bases, and 5 bases lay outside the gene matches. The CDR3 is 14 residues long. CDR3 DNA: TGTGCCAGCGGTAGCGGGAGTCTCTCCTACGAGCAGTACTTC. Translation gives CASGSGSLSYEQYF.

The chain combines TRBV7-2 with TRBJ2-7; 12 bases fit TRBD2. From germline, CDR1 is SGHTA and CDR2 FQGNSA. The CDR3 runs 13 residues. J was trimmed by 5 bases and V by 5 bases; bases with no gene match: 1. CDR3 DNA sequence: TGTGCCAGCAGCGGACTAGCGGGGAACGAGCAGTACTTC. Protein: CASSGLAGNEQYF.

This clone was observed a handful of times. The chain links TRBV4-3 to TRBJ1-2, with D unresolved. This CDR3 region has 14 residues. The V and J ends lost 1 base and 4 bases respectively, with 10 bases between them. Germline V gives CDR1 LGHNA, CDR2 YSLEER. The CDR3 coding sequence is TGCGCCAGCAGCCAAGTCCAGGTTCCCTATGGCTACACCTTC. It codes for CASSQVQVPYGYTF.

Here the CDR3 reads CASSLDRAENQPQHF. The CDR3 DNA follows: TGCGCCAGCAGCCTGGACAGGGCCGAGAATCAGCCCCAGCATTTT. V usage is TRBV5-1 and J usage is TRBJ1-5; the match to TRBD1 covers 8 bases. V lost 4 bases and J lost 4; bases outside the gene matches: 7. Germline CDR1 and CDR2: SGHRS and YFSETQ. This CDR3 has 15 residues.

The chain has TRBV28 and TRBJ1-2; D remains unclear. Looked up from germline, CDR1 is MDHEN and CDR2 is SYDVKM. The CDR3 extends over 12 amino acids. V was trimmed by 4 bases and J by 1 base, leaving 4 bases between them. The CDR3 coding sequence is TGTGCCAGCAGTTACAGTAACTATGGCTACACCTTC. Protein sequence: CASSYSNYGYTF.

This clone turned up a few times. V is TRBV6-6 and J is TRBJ2-2, with 10 positions matching TRBD1. V gave up 6 bases and J gave up 5 bases; unmatched junction bases: 3. Germline CDR1 is MNHNY and CDR2 is SVGAGI (reference sequence). This CDR3 region has 14 residues. The CDR3 reads CASRDRGTTGELFF. The CDR3 DNA reads as TGTGCCAGCAGGGACAGGGGGACGACCGGGGAGCTGTTTTTT.